This T cell receptor beta chain was sequenced in a study of T-cell memory formation after mild COVID-19. Worth noting for this clonotype: No antigen is known for it.

Study-level results: Clones shrinking between day 15 and 85 showed a balanced CD4/CD8 split, and those that grew later tilted toward CD4+. Researchers report contracting CD4+ clones mostly in CM and EM, with CD8+ clones in EMRA.

The germline gives CDR1 MDHEN, CDR2 SYDVKM. Trimming pared 6 bases from V and 0 bases from J, leaving 9 bases between. CDR3 length: 13 residues. TCRdb used MiXCR to reprocess the 5' RACE reads, holding one entry per CDR3 protein. Among roughly 400,000 distinct CDR3 sequences, roughly 15% were seen once, and the ten largest hold approximately 21%. The specimen sequenced was PBMCs or a T cell subset sorted from them (not recorded which). V gene TRBV28 combines with J gene TRBJ2-7; D uncertain. This TCR derives from a man younger than 35 who had mild COVID-19 (a few samples of this study predate the infection). Cell type and time point are not known. The chain's CDR3 is CASRLSSSYEQYV. For the CDR3, the DNA is TGTGCCAGCAGGCTAAGCAGCTCCTACGAGCAGTACGTC.